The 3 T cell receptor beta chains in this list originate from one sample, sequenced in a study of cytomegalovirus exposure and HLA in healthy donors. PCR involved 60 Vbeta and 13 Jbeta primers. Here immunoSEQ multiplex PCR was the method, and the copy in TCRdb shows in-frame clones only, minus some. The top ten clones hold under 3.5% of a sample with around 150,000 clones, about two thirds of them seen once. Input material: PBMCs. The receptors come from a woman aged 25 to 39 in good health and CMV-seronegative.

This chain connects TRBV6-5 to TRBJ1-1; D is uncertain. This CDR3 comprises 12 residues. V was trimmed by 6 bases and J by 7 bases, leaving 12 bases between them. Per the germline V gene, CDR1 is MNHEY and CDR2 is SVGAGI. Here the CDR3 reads CASSKARDEAFF. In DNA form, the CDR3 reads TGTGCCAGCAGCAAGGCTCGGGATGAAGCTTTCTTT.

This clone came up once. CDR3 sequence: CASSSRDYHYEQYF. CDR3 in DNA: TGTGCCAGCAGTTCCCGGGACTACCATTACGAGCAGTACTTC. The rearrangement uses TRBV27 and TRBJ2-7; 7 bases are shared with TRBD2. The germline V gene has CDR1 MNHEY and CDR2 SMNVEV (reference sequence). The trim removed 4 bases at V and 4 bases at J, leaving 7 bases unmatched. The CDR3 has 14 residues.

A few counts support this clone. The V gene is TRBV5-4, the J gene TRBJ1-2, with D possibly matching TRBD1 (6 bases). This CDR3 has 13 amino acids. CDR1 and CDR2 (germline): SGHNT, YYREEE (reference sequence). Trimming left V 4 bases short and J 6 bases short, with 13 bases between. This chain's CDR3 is CASSPQGRDGYTF. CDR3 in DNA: TGTGCCAGCAGCCCACAGGGCCGGGATGGCTACACCTTC.